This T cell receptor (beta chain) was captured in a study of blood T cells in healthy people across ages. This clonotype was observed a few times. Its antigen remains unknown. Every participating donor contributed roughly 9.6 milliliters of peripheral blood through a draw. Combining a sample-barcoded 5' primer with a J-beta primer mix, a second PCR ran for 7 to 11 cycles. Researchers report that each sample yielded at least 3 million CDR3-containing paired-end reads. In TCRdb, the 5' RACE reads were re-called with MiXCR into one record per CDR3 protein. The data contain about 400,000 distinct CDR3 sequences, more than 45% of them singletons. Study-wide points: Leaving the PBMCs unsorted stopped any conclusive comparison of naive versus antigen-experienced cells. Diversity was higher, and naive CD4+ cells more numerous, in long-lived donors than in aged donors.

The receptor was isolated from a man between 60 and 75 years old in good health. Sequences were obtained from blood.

CDR3 in amino acids: CASSRPRETQYF. As DNA, the CDR3 is TGTGCCAGCAGCCGCCCAAGAGAGACCCAGTACTTC. The chain carries TRBV7-2 and TRBJ2-5; the D is unclear. Looked up from germline, CDR1 is SGHTA and CDR2 is FQGNSA. The V end was cut by 5 bases, the J end by 4 bases, with 8 bases between. The CDR3 is made up of 12 amino acids.